This TCR beta chain was recovered during a study of blood T cell repertoires in COVID-19. For the study at large: Sites across the United States, Italy and Spain contributed samples from acute and convalescent COVID-19. T cells, B-cell-depleted T cells, or PBMCs provided the cDNA or gDNA that served as material.

Methods used by the authors: The authors estimated nucleated cell counts from reference gene primer amplification. Profiled with immunoSEQ multiplex PCR; TCRdb holds only in-frame clones, not every one. V and J calls and clone size are copied from that table; D and trimming were computed from the DNA. The sample has more than 150,000 clones, around nine tenths seen once; the top ten hold approximately 2.5%. Trimming at V came to 2 bases and at J to 4 bases, leaving 6 bases not matched to a gene. CDR3 size: 15 residues. CDR1 and CDR2 (germline): SGHAT, FQDESV (reference sequence). This clonotype was sampled from a man in his forties with active or convalescent COVID-19. This chain uses TRBV11-1 with TRBJ2-3; 7 nucleotides align to TRBD1. The source material was peripheral blood. CDR3 bases: TGTGCCAGCAGCTTAATCCAGGGGGTCCCAGATACGCAGTATTTT. Translating gives CASSLIQGVPDTQYF.